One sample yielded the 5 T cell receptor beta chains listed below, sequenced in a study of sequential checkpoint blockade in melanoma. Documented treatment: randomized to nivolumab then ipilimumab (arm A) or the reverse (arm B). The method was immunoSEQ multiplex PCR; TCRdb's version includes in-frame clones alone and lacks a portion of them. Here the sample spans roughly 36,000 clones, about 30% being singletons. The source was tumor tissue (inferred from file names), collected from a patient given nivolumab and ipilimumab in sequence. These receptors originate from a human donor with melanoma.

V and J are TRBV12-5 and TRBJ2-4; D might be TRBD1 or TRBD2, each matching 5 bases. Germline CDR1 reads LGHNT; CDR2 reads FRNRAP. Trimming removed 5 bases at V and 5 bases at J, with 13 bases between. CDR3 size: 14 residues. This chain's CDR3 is CASGPPRGENIQYF. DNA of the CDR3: TGTGCTAGTGGTCCCCCACGAGGGGAAAACATTCAGTACTTC.

As DNA, the CDR3 is TGTGCCAGTACGCCGGGGACTAGCGGACTATACAATGAGCAGTTCTTC. This encodes CASTPGTSGLYNEQFF. This chain connects TRBV10-3 to TRBJ2-1, with 11 bases aligning to TRBD2. The CDR3 extends over 16 amino acids. Germline values: CDR1 ENHRY, CDR2 SYGVKD. Trimming at V came to 10 bases and at J to 4 bases, leaving 12 bases not matched to a gene.

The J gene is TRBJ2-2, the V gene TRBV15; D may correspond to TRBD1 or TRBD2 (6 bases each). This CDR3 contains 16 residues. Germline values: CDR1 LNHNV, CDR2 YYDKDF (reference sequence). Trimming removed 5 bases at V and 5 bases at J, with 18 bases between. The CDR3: CATSGGGGLSTGELFF. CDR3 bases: TGTGCCACCAGCGGAGGAGGGGGTTTGAGTACCGGGGAGCTGTTTTTT.

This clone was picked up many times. CDR3 loop: CASSSPSQGEVVAFF. DNA for the CDR3: TGTGCCAGCAGCTCCCCCTCTCAGGGCGAGGTGGTAGCTTTCTTT. The chain is built from TRBV11-3 and TRBJ1-1; a possible D gene is TRBD1 (5 bases). From germline, CDR1 is SGHNT and CDR2 YENEEA. Trimming shortened V by 4 bases and J by 10 bases, and 22 bases separated the two germline ends. This CDR3 comprises 15 residues.

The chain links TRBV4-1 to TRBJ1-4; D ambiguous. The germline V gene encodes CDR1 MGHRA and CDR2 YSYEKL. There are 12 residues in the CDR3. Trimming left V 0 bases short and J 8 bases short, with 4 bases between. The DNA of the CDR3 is TGCGCCAGCAGCCAAGAATGGGAAAAACTGTTTTTT. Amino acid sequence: CASSQEWEKLFF.